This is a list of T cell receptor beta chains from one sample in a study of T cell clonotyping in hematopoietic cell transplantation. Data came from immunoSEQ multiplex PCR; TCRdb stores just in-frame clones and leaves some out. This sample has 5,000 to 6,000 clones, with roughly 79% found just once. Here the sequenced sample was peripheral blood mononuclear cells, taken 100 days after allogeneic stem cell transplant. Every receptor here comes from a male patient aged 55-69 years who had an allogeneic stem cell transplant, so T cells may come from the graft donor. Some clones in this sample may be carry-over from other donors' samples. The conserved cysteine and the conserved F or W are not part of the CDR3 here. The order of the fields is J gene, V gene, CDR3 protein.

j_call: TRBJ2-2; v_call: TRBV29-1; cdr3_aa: SVGPRQGAGTGELF
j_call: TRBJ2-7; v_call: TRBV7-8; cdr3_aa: ASSSQRGYEQY
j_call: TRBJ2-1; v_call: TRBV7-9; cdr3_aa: ASHGPISNEQF
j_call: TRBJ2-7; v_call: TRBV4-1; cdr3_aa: ASSQGLAGEGSYEQY
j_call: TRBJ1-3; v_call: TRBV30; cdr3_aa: AWRDPGLTGGTIY
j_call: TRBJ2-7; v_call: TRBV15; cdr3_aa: ATSRGQGGREQY
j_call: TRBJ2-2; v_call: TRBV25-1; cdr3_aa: ASSEGTGDTGELF
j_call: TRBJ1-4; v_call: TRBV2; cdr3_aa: ARGSRGSNEKLF
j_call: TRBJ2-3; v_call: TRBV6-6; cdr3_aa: ASSYIGFTDTQY
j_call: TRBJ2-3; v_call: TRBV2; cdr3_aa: ASSDRGPRSTDTQY
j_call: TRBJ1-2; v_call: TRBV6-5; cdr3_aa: ASSLTGTALNYGYT
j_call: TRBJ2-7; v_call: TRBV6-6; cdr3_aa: ASKTGTGGAYEQY
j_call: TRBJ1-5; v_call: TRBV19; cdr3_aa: ASSIPGGGNQPQH
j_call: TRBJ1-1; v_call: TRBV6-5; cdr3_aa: ASGPGIAF
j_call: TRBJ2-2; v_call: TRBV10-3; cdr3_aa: AISDEGAQVSGELF
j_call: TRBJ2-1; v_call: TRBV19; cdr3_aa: ASNDRDLAYNEQF
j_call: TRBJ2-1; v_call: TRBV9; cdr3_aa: ASSVGTGTEQF
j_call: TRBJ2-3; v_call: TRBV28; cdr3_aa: ASSSGTSGRMSDTQY
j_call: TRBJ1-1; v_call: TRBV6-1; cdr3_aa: ASSADPGQGIGDTEAF
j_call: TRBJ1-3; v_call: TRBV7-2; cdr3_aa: ASSLTLSSSGNTIY
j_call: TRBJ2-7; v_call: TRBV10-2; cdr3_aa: ASSEAGVWEQY
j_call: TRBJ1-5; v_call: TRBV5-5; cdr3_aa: ASSPYPGQGADNQPQH
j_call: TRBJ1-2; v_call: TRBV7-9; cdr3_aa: ASSTTGTAYGYT
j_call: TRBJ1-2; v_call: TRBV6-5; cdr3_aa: ASKPGGDYGYT
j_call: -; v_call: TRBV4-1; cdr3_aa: ASSQDPSGATVEQY
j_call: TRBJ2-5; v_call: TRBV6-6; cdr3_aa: ASSYRGQETQY
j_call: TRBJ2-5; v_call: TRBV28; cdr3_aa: ASSFVQGGGTQY
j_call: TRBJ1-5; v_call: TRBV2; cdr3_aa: ASSEYSNQPQH
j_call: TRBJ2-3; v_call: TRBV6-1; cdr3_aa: ASSASDTQY
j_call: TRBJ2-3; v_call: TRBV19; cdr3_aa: ASSIGITGGTDTQY
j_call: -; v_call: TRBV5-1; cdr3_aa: ASSLTEDSYEQY
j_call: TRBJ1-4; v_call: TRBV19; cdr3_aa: AVGKANEKLF
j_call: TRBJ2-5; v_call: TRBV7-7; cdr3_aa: ASSTGTGKETQY
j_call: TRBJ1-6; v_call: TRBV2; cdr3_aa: ASSLGTGGNSPLH
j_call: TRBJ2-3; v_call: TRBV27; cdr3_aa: ASRVGTRRLDTQY
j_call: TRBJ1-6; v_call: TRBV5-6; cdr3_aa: ASSLVGIGSIPPLH
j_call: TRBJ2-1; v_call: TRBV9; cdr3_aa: ASSTSGQNNEQF
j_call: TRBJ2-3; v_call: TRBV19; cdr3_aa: ASSRTSDTQY
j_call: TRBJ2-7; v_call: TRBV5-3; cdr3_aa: ASQPRDLRDEQY
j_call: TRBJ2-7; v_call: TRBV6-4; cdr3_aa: ASSDLRAWGTASAYEQY
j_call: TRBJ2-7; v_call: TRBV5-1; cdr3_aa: ASSLWAGQGGEQY
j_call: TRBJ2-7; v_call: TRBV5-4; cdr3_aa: ASSLLREPYEQY
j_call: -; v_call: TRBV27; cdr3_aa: ASSLYPVPHEQY
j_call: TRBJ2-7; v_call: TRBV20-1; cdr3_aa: SASQLEQY
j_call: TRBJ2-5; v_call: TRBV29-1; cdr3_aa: SVGATVSETQY